A selection of T cell receptor beta chains follows, all from one sample in a study of CD8 T cells in Susac syndrome. TCRdb re-called the immunoSEQ multiplex PCR reads with MiXCR, one entry per CDR3 protein. The repertoire holds hundreds of thousands of distinct CDR3 sequences, with roughly 90% as singletons. Input material: CD8+ T cells from PBMCs. Every receptor here comes from a human donor with multiple sclerosis. The CDR3 runs from the conserved cysteine through the conserved F or W. The order of the fields is V gene, clone size, CDR3 protein. Where a row states a size, it is once, few, many or the class of an expanded clone; other rows omit it.

>TRBV7-7|.
CASSLHPGLAQETQYF
>TRBV30|.
CAWSVLGERYEQYF
>TRBV5-1|.
CASGEGTGAYNEQFF
>TRBV3-1|once
CASSQELQGYNEQFF
>TRBV2|.
CASSPPGLYEQYF
>TRBV4-1|.
CASSQVRGGNTIYF
>TRBV2|.
CARDDLAGARDEQFF
>TRBV29-1|once
CSVEFQGGGGFGANVLTF
>TRBV11-2|.
CASSLSNIQYF
>TRBV20-1|once
CSARDLQTLTRQQSQETQYF
>TRBV27|.
CASSSLRVRHVGPQHF
>TRBV6-2/TRBV6-3|.
CASSRTSGGIRYNEQFF
>TRBV4-2|.
CASSQVQRGAATDTQYF
>TRBV19|.
CASSIAPNSGTEAFF
>TRBV30|.
CAWRPAGGWNTEAFF
>TRBV7-3|.
CASSLLGPGADTQYF
>TRBV6-6|.
CASSPRRGSAGELFF
>TRBV7-9|.
CASSARFYEQYF
>TRBV20-1|few
CSARDLTEYTEAFF
>TRBV24-1|once
CATRGAGSNQPQHF
>TRBV7-2|.
CASSLSTVGQIVNEQFF
>TRBV7-8|.
CASSLGSQGNYGYTF
>TRBV15|.
CATSRDLAAGLGETQYF
>TRBV7-9|.
CASSGTYYEQYF
>TRBV11-2|.
CASSLQGLISYNEQFF
>TRBV7-8|.
CASSSTVSGNTIYF
>TRBV2|.
CASSDPASQVEQFF
>TRBV28|.
CASRQTGSGNTIYF
>TRBV20-1|.
CSARDGEGGGDTGELFF
>TRBV19|.
CASSPGQGTNYGYTF
>TRBV7-8|once
CASSLGVLNYGYTF
>TRBV29-1|.
CSVIGSGRAREQFF
>TRBV25-1|.
CASRGQPTYEQYF
>TRBV7-2|few
CASSPVPTGAYYEQYF
>TRBV4-3|.
CASSQDIQDAYEQYF
>TRBV27|few
CASSFSGGNEQYF
>TRBV27|.
CASSLGTSGSNEQYF